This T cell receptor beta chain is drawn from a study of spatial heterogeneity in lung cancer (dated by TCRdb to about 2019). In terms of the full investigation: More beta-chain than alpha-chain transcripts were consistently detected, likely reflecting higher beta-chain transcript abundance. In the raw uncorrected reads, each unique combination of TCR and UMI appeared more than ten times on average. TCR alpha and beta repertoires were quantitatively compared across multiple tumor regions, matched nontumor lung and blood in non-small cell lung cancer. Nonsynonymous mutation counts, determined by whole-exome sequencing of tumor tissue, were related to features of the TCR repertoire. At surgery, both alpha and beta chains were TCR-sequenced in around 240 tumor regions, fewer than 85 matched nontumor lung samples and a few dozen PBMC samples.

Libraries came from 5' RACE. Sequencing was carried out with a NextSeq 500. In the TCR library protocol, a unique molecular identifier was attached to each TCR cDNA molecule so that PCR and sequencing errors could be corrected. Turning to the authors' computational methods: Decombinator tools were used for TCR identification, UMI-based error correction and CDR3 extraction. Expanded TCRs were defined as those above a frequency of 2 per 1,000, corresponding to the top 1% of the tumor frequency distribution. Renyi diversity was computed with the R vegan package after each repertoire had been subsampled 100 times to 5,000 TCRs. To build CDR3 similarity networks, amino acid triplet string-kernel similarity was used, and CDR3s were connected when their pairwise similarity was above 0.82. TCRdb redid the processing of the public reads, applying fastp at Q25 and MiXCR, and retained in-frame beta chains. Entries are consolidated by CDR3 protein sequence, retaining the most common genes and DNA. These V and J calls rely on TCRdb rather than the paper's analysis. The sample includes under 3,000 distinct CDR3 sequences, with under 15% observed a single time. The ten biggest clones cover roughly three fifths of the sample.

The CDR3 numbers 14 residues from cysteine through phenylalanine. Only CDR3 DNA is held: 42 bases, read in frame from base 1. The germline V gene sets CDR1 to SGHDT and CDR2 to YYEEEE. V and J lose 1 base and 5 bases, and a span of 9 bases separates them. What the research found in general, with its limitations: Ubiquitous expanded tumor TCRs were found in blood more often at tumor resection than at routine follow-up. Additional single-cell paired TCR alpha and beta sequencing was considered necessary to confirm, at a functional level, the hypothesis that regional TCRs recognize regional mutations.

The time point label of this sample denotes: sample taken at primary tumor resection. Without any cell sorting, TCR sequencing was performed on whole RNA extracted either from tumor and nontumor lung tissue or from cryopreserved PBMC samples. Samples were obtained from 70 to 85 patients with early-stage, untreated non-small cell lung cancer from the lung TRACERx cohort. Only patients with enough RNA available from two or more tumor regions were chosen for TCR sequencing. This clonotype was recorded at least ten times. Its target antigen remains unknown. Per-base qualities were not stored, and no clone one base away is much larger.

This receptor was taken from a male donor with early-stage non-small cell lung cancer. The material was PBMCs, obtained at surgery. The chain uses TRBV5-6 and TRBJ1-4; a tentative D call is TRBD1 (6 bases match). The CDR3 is CASSLRGANEKLFF. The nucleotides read TGTGCCAGCAGCTTGAGGGGGGCCAATGAAAAACTGTTTTTT.